The 15 T cell receptor beta chains listed next were all sequenced from one sample in a study of blood T cell repertoires in COVID-19. Here immunoSEQ multiplex PCR was the method, and the copy in TCRdb shows in-frame clones only, minus some. The sample lists around 100,000 clones, roughly nine tenths seen once, with about 6.3% in the top ten. Sample: peripheral blood. The receptors originated from a human donor in a cohort sampled during active COVID-19.

This chain links TRBV28 with TRBJ2-1, with TRBD2 matching 10 bases. V was clipped by 4 bases and J by 0 bases; unmatched bases: 9. This CDR3 comprises 18 residues. CDR1 MDHEN and CDR2 SYDVKM come from the germline V gene. DNA for the CDR3: TGTGCCAGCAGTTCCGCTACTAGCGGGGATAGCTCCTACAATGAGCAGTTCTTC. It yields the protein CASSSATSGDSSYNEQFF. The full variable domain, rest sourced from reference TRBV28 and TRBJ2-1, is DVKVTQSSRYLVKRTGEKVFLECVQDMDHENMFWYRQDPGLGLRLIYFSYDVKMKEKGDIPEGYSVSREKKERFSLILESASTNQTSMYLCASSSATSGDSSYNEQFFGPGTRLTVL.

The V gene is TRBV27, the J gene TRBJ2-7; the match to TRBD2 covers 8 bases. V shed 5 bases, J shed 1 base, and the junction held 10 bases outside the gene matches. CDR1 and CDR2 (germline): MNHEY, SMNVEV (reference sequence). The length of the CDR3 is 16 residues. The CDR3 loop is CASSPGGLGYSYEQYF. The CDR3 DNA reads TGTGCCAGCAGTCCGGGGGGGTTAGGCTATTCCTACGAGCAGTACTTC.

The chain couples TRBV12-3 or TRBV12-4 to TRBJ2-7; D not certain. This CDR3 is built from 11 residues. Trimming removed 5 bases from V and 7 bases from J, with 9 bases in between. This chain's CDR3 is CASSIAREQYF. CDR3 DNA: TGTGCCAGCAGTATTGCCCGGGAGCAGTACTTC.

The V and J genes are TRBV5-5 and TRBJ2-7, with 8 bases matching TRBD2. The CDR3 has 14 amino acids. CDR1 and CDR2 from the germline V gene are SGHKS and YYEKEE (reference sequence). J gave up 6 bases and V 5 bases, and 10 bases lay outside the gene matches. The DNA for the CDR3 is TGTGCCAGCAGGGGATTGAGCGGGGGTCCCGAGCAGTACTTC. Encoded protein: CASRGLSGGPEQYF.

This rearrangement joins TRBV28 to TRBJ2-2; TRBD1 agrees at 10 bases. V gave up 10 bases and J gave up 6 bases; unmatched junction bases: 8. The CDR3 is 14 amino acids. CDR1 MDHEN and CDR2 SYDVKM come from the germline V gene. The DNA of the CDR3 is TGTGCCACTACACGGACAGGGGGTCCCGGGGAGCTGTTTTTT. Translation: CATTRTGGPGELFF.

CDR3 nucleotide sequence: TGCGCCAGCAGCGCAGGGGCTACTGAAGCTTTCTTT. It encodes CASSAGATEAFF. This chain joins TRBV10-2 and TRBJ1-1; perhaps TRBD1 as D (6 bases). V lost 6 bases and J 5 bases, leaving 10 bases between the germline ends. The CDR3 is 12 residues long. Germline assignment: CDR1 WSHSY and CDR2 SAAADI.

This clone was recorded a few times. The chain couples TRBV28 to TRBJ1-2; 8 bases agree with TRBD1. This CDR3 has 13 residues. V lost 3 bases to trimming and J lost 8 bases; unmatched junction nucleotides: 5. CDR1 MDHEN and CDR2 SYDVKM come from the germline V gene. The CDR3 protein is CASSLQGARGYTF. The CDR3 bases are TGTGCCAGCAGTTTGCAGGGGGCAAGGGGCTACACCTTC.

V gene TRBV28 combines with J gene TRBJ2-7; D uncertain. Germline CDR1 reads MDHEN; CDR2 reads SYDVKM. This CDR3 is built from 13 residues. V dropped 1 base and J dropped 4 bases, with 8 bases sitting between them. CDR3 coding DNA: TGTGCCAGCAGTTTATTCCCCTATTACGAGCAGTACTTC. The encoded protein is CASSLFPYYEQYF.

V is TRBV5-1 and J is TRBJ2-7; D perhaps matches TRBD1 (5 bases). Germline loops: CDR1 SGHRS, CDR2 YFSETQ. The CDR3 extends over 13 amino acids. The V end lost 0 bases, the J end lost 2 bases, and 6 bases lay between the germline ends. The CDR3 DNA sequence: TGCGCCAGCAGCTTGGCAGGGACCTACGAGCAGTACTTC. Protein sequence: CASSLAGTYEQYF.

V is TRBV14 and J is TRBJ2-1; maybe TRBD2 (7 bases). The germline CDR1 and CDR2 sequences are SGHDN and FVKESK. The CDR3 has 14 amino acids. The V and J ends lost 0 bases and 8 bases respectively, with 11 bases between them. The CDR3 nucleotides read TGTGCCAGCAGCCAAGAGTGGGGGGGCGATGAGCAGTTCTTC. It codes for CASSQEWGGDEQFF.

CDR3: CASSSRTGQRGVEETQYF. The DNA of the CDR3 is TGTGCCAGCAGCTCAAGAACTGGCCAGCGGGGGGTCGAAGAGACCCAGTACTTC. The chain carries TRBV5-8 and TRBJ2-5; 9 bases fit TRBD2. Germline V gene sequence: CDR1 SGHTS, CDR2 YDEGEE. The junction had 15 bases not matched to a gene; V was cut back by 3 bases and J by 3 bases. CDR3 length: 18 residues. Supplemented by reference TRBV5-8 and TRBJ2-5, the full variable domain reads EAGVTQSPTHLIKTRGQQATLRCSPISGHTSVYWYQQALGLGLQFLLWYDEGEERNRGNFPPRFSGRQFPNYSSELNVNALELEDSALYLCASSSRTGQRGVEETQYFGPGTRLLVL.

The genes are TRBV24-1 and TRBJ2-7, with TRBD1 identical over 10 bases. CDR1 and CDR2 (germline): KGHDR, SFDVKD. After removal of 4 bases from V and 2 bases from J, the junction contained 10 bases not matched to a gene. The CDR3 is 17 residues long. The CDR3 loop is CATSDGAGTGDPYEQYF. The CDR3 DNA sequence: TGTGCCACCAGTGACGGTGCCGGGACAGGGGACCCCTACGAGCAGTACTTC.

The V and J genes are TRBV27 and TRBJ2-2; the match to TRBD2 covers 9 bases. Losses at the gene ends were 2 bases for V and 1 base for J; bases not matched to a gene: 11. The CDR3 is 19 residues long. The germline gives CDR1 MNHEY, CDR2 SMNVEV (reference sequence). The CDR3 nucleotides read TGTGCCAGCAGTTTACGGGCTAGCGGGGTGGGCCTGAACACCGGGGAGCTGTTTTTT. This translates into CASSLRASGVGLNTGELFF.

This clone was seen only a few times. The CDR3 DNA reads as TGTGCCTGGATCGGCGGGTCTTTCATGAACACTGAAGCTTTCTTT. It yields the protein CAWIGGSFMNTEAFF. The chain carries TRBV30 and TRBJ1-1; the D is unclear. The germline V gene encodes CDR1 GTSNPN and CDR2 SVGIG (reference sequence). The CDR3 is 15 residues long. Trimming stripped 4 bases from V and 0 bases from J, with 15 bases between.

The chain employs TRBV5-1 and TRBJ1-5, with a tentative D call TRBD1 (6 bases). CDR1 and CDR2 (germline): SGHRS, YFSETQ. CDR3 length: 14 residues. The V end lost 1 base, the J end lost 5 bases, and 10 bases lay between the germline ends. The CDR3 region is CASSLFGGDQPQHF. The CDR3 DNA reads TGCGCCAGCAGCTTGTTTGGGGGCGATCAGCCCCAGCATTTT. The entire variable domain, with the rest obtained from reference TRBV5-1 and TRBJ1-5, is as follows: KAGVTQTPRYLIKTRGQQVTLSCSPISGHRSVSWYQQTPGQGLQFLFEYFSETQRNKGNFPGRFSGRQFSNSRSEMNVSTLELGDSALYLCASSLFGGDQPQHFGDGTRLSIL.